These 21 T cell receptor beta chains share one sample of origin, sequenced in a study of T cell responses to AZD1222 COVID-19 vaccine. Profiled with immunoSEQ multiplex PCR; TCRdb holds only in-frame clones, not every one. This sample yields tens of thousands of clones, of which about nine tenths are seen a single time; about 2.2% belongs to the top ten. The sample consisted of peripheral blood, taken on day 0 of AZD1222 vaccination. The receptor set was obtained from an adult in good health.

The chain employs TRBV6-2 or TRBV6-3 and TRBJ1-6; 7 bases align to TRBD1. Germline CDR1 is MNHEY and CDR2 is SVGEGT. V was pared by 6 bases and J by 9 bases, with 17 bases of the junction left unmatched. The length of the CDR3 is 17 residues. CDR3 DNA sequence: TGTGCCAGCAGCCACCCCGCGACAGGGAGGTACGGTTCACCCCTCCACTTT. It translates to CASSHPATGRYGSPLHF.

This clone was seen a few times. The gene calls are TRBV4-2 and TRBJ1-5; D ambiguous. Looked up from germline, CDR1 is LGHNA and CDR2 is YNFKEQ. The V end lost 0 bases, the J end lost 3 bases, and 9 bases lay between the germline ends. There are 15 residues in the CDR3. This chain's CDR3 is CASSQDPRHNQPQHF. The CDR3 nucleotides are TGTGCCAGCAGCCAAGATCCCAGACACAATCAGCCCCAGCATTTT.

The chain combines TRBV5-1 with TRBJ2-1; D perhaps matches TRBD2 (6 bases). The germline gives CDR1 SGHRS, CDR2 YFSETQ. CDR3 length: 15 amino acids. V lost 0 bases, J lost 0 bases, and 7 bases lay in between. The CDR3 loop is CASSLDGSSYNEQFF. The CDR3 region has the DNA TGCGCCAGCAGCTTGGACGGGAGCTCCTACAATGAGCAGTTCTTC.

The rearrangement joins TRBV27 to TRBJ2-1, with 7 positions matching TRBD1. The germline gives CDR1 MNHEY, CDR2 SMNVEV (reference sequence). The CDR3 has 15 amino acids. The J segment lost 6 bases and the V segment lost 6 bases, leaving 11 bases of the junction unmatched. CDR3 residues: CASRPTGAGSNEQFF. CDR3 nucleotide sequence: TGTGCCAGCAGGCCCACAGGGGCCGGTTCCAATGAGCAGTTCTTC.

The genes are TRBV30 and TRBJ2-7; 7 bases match TRBD1. Germline CDR1 GTSNPN, CDR2 SVGIG (reference sequence). Unmatched junction bases numbered 5, after V lost 0 bases and J lost 3 bases. The CDR3 contains 14 residues. The CDR3: CAWSVETGIYEQYF. The CDR3 region has the DNA TGTGCCTGGAGTGTAGAGACAGGGATCTACGAGCAGTACTTC.

The genes are TRBV7-2 and TRBJ2-6, with 7 nucleotides matching TRBD1. The V gene's germline CDR1 is SGHTA and CDR2 FQGNSA. Germline trimming cut 1 base from V and 4 bases from J; bases unmatched to any gene: 13. The CDR3 is 19 amino acids. CDR3 nucleotides: TGTGCCAGCAGCTTAGATAGGGGGCTGACCCAAGCCGGGGCCAACGTCCTGACTTTC. It specifies CASSLDRGLTQAGANVLTF.

The V and J genes are TRBV7-8 and TRBJ1-1, with 10 bases aligning to TRBD1. This CDR3 is 15 amino acids long. Germline V gives CDR1 SGHVS, CDR2 FQNEAQ. Trimming removed 8 bases from V and 0 bases from J; junction bases left unmatched: 6. The CDR3 sequence: CASHKGTGVNTEAFF. CDR3 sequence (DNA): TGTGCCAGCCATAAGGGGACAGGGGTGAACACTGAAGCTTTCTTT.

This clone is a singleton in its sample. The CDR3 DNA reads as TGTGCCAGCAGCCAGAGCGGGACCAGGGAGGTACGTAATGGCTACACCTTC. This sequence encodes CASSQSGTREVRNGYTF. The genes are TRBV3-1 (or the pseudogene TRBV3-2) and TRBJ1-2; tentative D call: TRBD1 (5 bases). V lost 3 bases to trimming and J lost 6 bases, with 23 bases between them. Germline CDR1 LGHDT, CDR2 YNNKEL (reference sequence). The CDR3 is made up of 17 amino acids.

The chain carries TRBV9 and TRBJ1-4; 7 bases map to TRBD1. From germline, CDR1 is SGDLS and CDR2 YYNGEE. This CDR3 is 16 amino acids long. V dropped 4 bases and J dropped 0; count of bases not matched to a gene: 6. CDR3 nucleotide sequence: TGTGCCAGCAGCCCCCGACAGGGATCAACTAATGAAAAACTGTTTTTT. Protein sequence: CASSPRQGSTNEKLFF.

This chain uses TRBV5-4 with TRBJ1-2; D is undetermined. There are 15 residues in the CDR3. Trimming took off 0 bases at V and 6 bases at J, with 15 bases between the two ends. In germline, CDR1 is SGHNT, CDR2 YYREEE (reference sequence). CDR3 sequence: CASSLEGSRRDGYTF. The CDR3 DNA reads TGTGCCAGCAGCTTGGAGGGCAGCAGACGGGATGGCTACACCTTC.

The chain recombines TRBV10-2 with TRBJ2-3; 10 nucleotides agree with TRBD1. With 2 bases clipped from V and 3 bases from J, the junction kept 2 bases outside the gene matches. This CDR3 has 15 amino acids. From germline, CDR1 is WSHSY and CDR2 SAAADI. CDR3 nucleotides: TGCGCCAGCAGTGAGCCGGGACAGGGGACAGATACGCAGTATTTT. This gives the protein CASSEPGQGTDTQYF.

Only one count was recorded for this clone. The rearrangement links TRBV6-7 to TRBJ2-3; D may be TRBD1 (6 bases). TRBV6-7 is an ORF, with its function uncertain. This CDR3 region has 9 residues. The chain's CDR3 is CVRRGTQYF. In DNA form, the CDR3 reads TGTGTTCGCAGGGGTACGCAGTATTTT.

The chain has TRBV24-1 and TRBJ2-1; 7 bases are shared with TRBD1. The CDR3 consists of 13 residues. Germline V gene lookup returns CDR1 KGHDR and CDR2 SFDVKD. The trim removed 5 bases at V and 10 bases at J, leaving 7 bases unmatched. CDR3 nucleotide sequence: TGTGCCACCAGTGGAGACAGGGTGGGAGAGCAGTTCTTC. Its protein is CATSGDRVGEQFF.

The chain joins TRBV11-2 to TRBJ1-2; 8 bases agree with TRBD1. Germline V gene lookup returns CDR1 SGHAT and CDR2 FQNNGV. The CDR3 spans 15 residues. The V segment lost 0 bases and the J segment 8 bases; nucleotides outside the gene matches: 8. The CDR3 coding sequence is TGTGCCAGCAGCTTAGAGGCAGGGGGCAGGGAGGGCTACACCTTC. It translates to CASSLEAGGREGYTF.

The chain couples TRBV6-5 to TRBJ2-7; D may be TRBD2 (5 bases). Germline V gene data show CDR1 as MNHEY and CDR2 as SVGAGI. Deletions cut 2 bases from V and 7 bases from J, with 15 bases between. CDR3 length: 14 residues. This CDR3 reads CASSYVRASNEQYF. CDR3 bases: TGTGCCAGCAGTTACGTTCGGGCTAGCAATGAGCAGTACTTC.

The J gene is TRBJ1-6, the V gene TRBV30; possibly TRBD1 for D (6 bases). V lost 1 base to trimming and J lost 11 bases, with 15 bases between them. The germline gives CDR1 GTSNPN, CDR2 SVGIG (reference sequence). This CDR3 has 14 amino acids. The CDR3, as DNA: TGTGCCTGGAGTGCTGGACAGCGTAGCGCACCCCTCCACTTT. Its protein is CAWSAGQRSAPLHF.

This sequence joins TRBV19 and TRBJ1-5; D unclear. The CDR3 loop spans 13 amino acids. V lost 5 bases and J lost 5, with 10 bases in between. Germline CDR1 reads LNHDA; CDR2 reads SQIVND (reference sequence). CDR3 region: CASSPLRDQPQHF. CDR3 bases: TGTGCCAGTAGTCCCCTCAGAGATCAGCCCCAGCATTTT. The full variable domain, in which reference TRBV19 and TRBJ1-5 provide the parts outside the CDR3, is DGGITQSPKYLFRKEGQNVTLSCEQNLNHDAMYWYRQDPGQGLRLIYYSQIVNDFQKGDIAEGYSVSREKKESFPLTVTSAQKNPTAFYLCASSPLRDQPQHFGDGTRLSIL.

The chain couples TRBV5-1 to TRBJ1-6; 7 nucleotides agree with TRBD1. Germline V CDR1 and CDR2: SGHRS, YFSETQ. The length of the CDR3 is 15 residues. The V gene end was trimmed by 4 bases and the J gene end by 7 bases; junction bases not matched to a gene: 8. The CDR3 is CASSLRDRENSPLHF. CDR3 nucleotide sequence: TGCGCCAGCAGCCTCCGGGACAGAGAAAATTCACCCCTCCACTTT. Based on the CDR3 plus reference TRBV5-1 and TRBJ1-6, the full variable domain is KAGVTQTPRYLIKTRGQQVTLSCSPISGHRSVSWYQQTPGQGLQFLFEYFSETQRNKGNFPGRFSGRQFSNSRSEMNVSTLELGDSALYLCASSLRDRENSPLHFGNGTRLTVT.

The rearrangement uses TRBV28 and TRBJ1-2; D is perhaps TRBD1 (5 bases). The CDR3 is made up of 13 amino acids. Germline assignment: CDR1 MDHEN and CDR2 SYDVKM. Trimming cost V 3 bases and J 8 bases, with 13 bases left between them. The CDR3 sequence is CASSFRGTSGYTF. In nucleotides, the CDR3 is TGTGCCAGCAGTTTCCGGGGCACCAGCGGCTACACCTTC.

This sequence joins TRBV5-1 and TRBJ1-6, with 8 positions matching TRBD1. This CDR3 has 14 residues. V lost 4 bases to trimming and J lost 8 bases; unmatched junction nucleotides: 5. Per germline, CDR1 SGHRS and CDR2 YFSETQ. Here the CDR3 reads CASSAGQGYSPLHF. In DNA form, the CDR3 reads TGCGCCAGCAGCGCCGGACAGGGCTATTCACCCCTCCACTTT.

In its sample, this clone was seen a few times. V gene TRBV5-4 combines with J gene TRBJ1-6; tentative D call: TRBD1 (5 bases). CDR3 length: 16 residues. Trimming took off 0 bases at V and 10 bases at J, with 17 bases between the two ends. Germline V gives CDR1 SGHNT, CDR2 YYREEE (reference sequence). The CDR3 is CASSLDPRGLGSPLHF. For the CDR3, the DNA is TGTGCCAGCAGCTTGGACCCTAGGGGTCTTGGCTCACCCCTCCACTTT.